This T cell receptor beta chain was recovered during a study of blood T cell repertoires in COVID-19. Profiled with immunoSEQ multiplex PCR; TCRdb holds only in-frame clones, not every one. Of hundreds of thousands of clones in the sample, 88% were seen once. The germline CDR1 and CDR2 sequences are MNHEY and SVGAGI. There are 14 residues in the CDR3. Trimming removed 7 bases at V and 10 bases at J, with 22 bases between. This sequence originates from a middle-aged woman who had recovered from COVID-19. Sequencing was performed on peripheral blood. The chain couples TRBV6-5 to TRBJ1-1; D possibly corresponds to TRBD1 (5 bases). CDR3 amino acids: CASTTGGAGGGAFF. CDR3 nucleotide sequence: TGTGCCAGCACCACGGGTGGGGCAGGCGGGGGAGCTTTCTTT.